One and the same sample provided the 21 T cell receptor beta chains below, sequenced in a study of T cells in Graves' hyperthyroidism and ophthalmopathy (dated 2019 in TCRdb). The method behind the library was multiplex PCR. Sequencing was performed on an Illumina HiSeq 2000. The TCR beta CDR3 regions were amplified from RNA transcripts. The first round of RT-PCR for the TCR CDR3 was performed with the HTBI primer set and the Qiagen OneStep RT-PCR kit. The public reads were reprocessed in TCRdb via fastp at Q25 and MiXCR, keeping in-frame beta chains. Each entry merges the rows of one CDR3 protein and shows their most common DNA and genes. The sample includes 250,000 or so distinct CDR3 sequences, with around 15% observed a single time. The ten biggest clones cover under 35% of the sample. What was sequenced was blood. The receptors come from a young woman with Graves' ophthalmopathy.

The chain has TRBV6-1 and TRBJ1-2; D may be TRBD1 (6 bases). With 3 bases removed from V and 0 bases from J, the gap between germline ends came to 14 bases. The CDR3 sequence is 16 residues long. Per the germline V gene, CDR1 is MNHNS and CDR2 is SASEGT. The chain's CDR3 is CASSEAGATANYGYTF. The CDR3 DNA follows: TGTGCCAGCAGTGAGGCAGGGGCCACAGCTAACTATGGCTACACCTTC.

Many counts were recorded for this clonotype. The CDR3 DNA is TGTGCCAGCAGCATCCCGACAGGGCTGGAGACCCAGTACTTC. Translating it yields CASSIPTGLETQYF. The rearrangement joins TRBV7-9 to TRBJ2-5; TRBD1 agrees at 7 bases. This CDR3 has 14 residues. Germline CDR1 is SEHNR and CDR2 is FQNEAQ (reference sequence). V lost 5 bases to trimming and J lost 5 bases; unmatched junction nucleotides: 8.

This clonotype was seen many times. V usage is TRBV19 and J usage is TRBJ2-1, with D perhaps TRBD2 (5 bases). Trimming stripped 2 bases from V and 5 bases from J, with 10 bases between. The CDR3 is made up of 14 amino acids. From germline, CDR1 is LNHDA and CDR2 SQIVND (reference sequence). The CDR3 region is CASSIRTGNNEQFF. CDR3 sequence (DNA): TGTGCCAGTAGTATACGGACTGGAAACAATGAGCAGTTCTTC.

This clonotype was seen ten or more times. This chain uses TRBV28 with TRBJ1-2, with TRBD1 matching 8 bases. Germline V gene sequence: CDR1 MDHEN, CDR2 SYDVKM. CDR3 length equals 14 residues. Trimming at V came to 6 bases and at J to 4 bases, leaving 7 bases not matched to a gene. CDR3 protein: CASRRTGYGYGYTF. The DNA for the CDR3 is TGTGCCAGCAGGCGGACAGGGTATGGCTATGGCTACACCTTC.

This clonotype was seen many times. The CDR3 spells CASSYDGAESDTQYF. In nucleotides, the CDR3 is TGTGCCAGCAGTTACGACGGGGCTGAATCAGATACGCAGTATTTT. The chain couples TRBV6-5 to TRBJ2-3; perhaps D is TRBD1 or TRBD2 (5 bases each). Per germline, CDR1 MNHEY and CDR2 SVGAGI. The CDR3 is made up of 15 amino acids. Trimming cost V 2 bases and J 4 bases, with 13 bases left between them.

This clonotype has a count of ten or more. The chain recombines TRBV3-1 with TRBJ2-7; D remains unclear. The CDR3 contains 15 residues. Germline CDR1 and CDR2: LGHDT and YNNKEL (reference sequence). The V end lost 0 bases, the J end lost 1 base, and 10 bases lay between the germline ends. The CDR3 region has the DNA TGTGCCAGCAGCCAAGATTCCGGCAGTTCCTACGAGCAGTACTTC. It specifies CASSQDSGSSYEQYF.

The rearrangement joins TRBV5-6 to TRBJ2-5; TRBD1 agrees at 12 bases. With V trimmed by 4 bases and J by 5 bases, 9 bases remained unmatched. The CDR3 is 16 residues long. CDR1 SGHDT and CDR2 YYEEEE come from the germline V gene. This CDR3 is CASSLTGTGGLETQYF. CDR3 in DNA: TGTGCCAGCAGCCTAACCGGGACAGGGGGCCTGGAGACCCAGTACTTC.

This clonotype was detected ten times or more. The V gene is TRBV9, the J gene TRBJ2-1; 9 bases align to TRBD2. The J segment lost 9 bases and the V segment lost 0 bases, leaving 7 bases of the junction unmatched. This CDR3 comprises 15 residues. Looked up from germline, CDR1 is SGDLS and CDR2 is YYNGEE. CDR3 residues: CASSVGLAGVVEQFF. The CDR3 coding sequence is TGTGCCAGCAGCGTAGGGTTAGCGGGAGTTGTTGAGCAGTTCTTC.

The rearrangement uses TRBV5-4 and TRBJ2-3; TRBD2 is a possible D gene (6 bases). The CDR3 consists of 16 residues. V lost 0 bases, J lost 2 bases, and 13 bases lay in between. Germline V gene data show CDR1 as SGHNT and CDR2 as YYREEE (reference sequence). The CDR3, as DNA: TGTGCCAGCAGCTTGGCTGGGGGGAGCCACACAGATACGCAGTATTTT. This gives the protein CASSLAGGSHTDTQYF.

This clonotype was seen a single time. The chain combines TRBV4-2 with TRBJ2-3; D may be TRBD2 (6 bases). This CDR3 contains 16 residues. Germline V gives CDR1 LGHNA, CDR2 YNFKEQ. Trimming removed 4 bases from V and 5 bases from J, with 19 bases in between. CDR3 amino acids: CASSRAIAGIQDTQYF. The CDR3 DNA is TGTGCCAGCAGCCGGGCGATCGCGGGAATTCAAGATACGCAGTATTTT.

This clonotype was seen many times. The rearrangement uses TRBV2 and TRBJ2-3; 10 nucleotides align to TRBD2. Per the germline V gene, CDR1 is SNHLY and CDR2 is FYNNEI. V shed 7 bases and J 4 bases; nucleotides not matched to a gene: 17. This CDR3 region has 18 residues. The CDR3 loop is CASTERTRAGGRPDTQYF. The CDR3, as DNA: TGTGCCAGCACCGAACGGACCAGAGCGGGGGGGCGGCCAGATACGCAGTATTTT.

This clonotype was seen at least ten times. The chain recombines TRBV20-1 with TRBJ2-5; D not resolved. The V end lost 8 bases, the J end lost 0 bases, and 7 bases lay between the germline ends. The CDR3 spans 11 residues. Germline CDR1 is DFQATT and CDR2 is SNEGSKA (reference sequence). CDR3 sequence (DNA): TGCAGTCCCAGGTACCAAGAGACCCAGTACTTC. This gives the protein CSPRYQETQYF.

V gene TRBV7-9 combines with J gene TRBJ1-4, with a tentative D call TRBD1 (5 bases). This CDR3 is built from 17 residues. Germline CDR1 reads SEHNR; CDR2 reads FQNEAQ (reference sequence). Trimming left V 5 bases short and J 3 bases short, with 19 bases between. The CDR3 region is CASSLGAGRMANEKLFF. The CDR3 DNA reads TGTGCCAGCAGCCTAGGGGCAGGACGGATGGCTAATGAAAAACTGTTTTTT.

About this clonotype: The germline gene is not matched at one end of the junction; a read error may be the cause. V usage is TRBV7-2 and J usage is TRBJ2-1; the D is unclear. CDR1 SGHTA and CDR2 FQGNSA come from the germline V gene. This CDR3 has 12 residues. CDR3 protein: CASSLAGSPPLF. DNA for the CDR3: TGTGCCAGCAGCTTAGCGGGAAGCCCCCCTCTCTTC.

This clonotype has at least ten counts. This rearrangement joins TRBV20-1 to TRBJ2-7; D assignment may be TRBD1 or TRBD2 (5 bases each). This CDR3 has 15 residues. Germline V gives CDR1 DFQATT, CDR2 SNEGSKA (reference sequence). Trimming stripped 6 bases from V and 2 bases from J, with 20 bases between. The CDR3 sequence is CSASTRERGTYEQYF. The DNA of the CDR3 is TGCAGTGCCTCCACCAGGGAACGGGGCACCTACGAGCAGTACTTC.

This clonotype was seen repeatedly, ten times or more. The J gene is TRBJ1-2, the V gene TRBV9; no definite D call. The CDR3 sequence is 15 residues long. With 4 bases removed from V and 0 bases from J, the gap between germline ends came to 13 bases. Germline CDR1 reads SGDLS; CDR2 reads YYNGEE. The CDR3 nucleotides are TGTGCCAGCAGCCCAACCCCGAGTCCTAACTATGGCTACACCTTC. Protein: CASSPTPSPNYGYTF. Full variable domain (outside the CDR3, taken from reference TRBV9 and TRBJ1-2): DSGVTQTPKHLITATGQRVTLRCSPRSGDLSVYWYQQSLDQGLQFLIQYYNGEERAKGNILERFSAQQFPDLHSELNLSSLELGDSALYFCASSPTPSPNYGYTFGSGTRLTVV.

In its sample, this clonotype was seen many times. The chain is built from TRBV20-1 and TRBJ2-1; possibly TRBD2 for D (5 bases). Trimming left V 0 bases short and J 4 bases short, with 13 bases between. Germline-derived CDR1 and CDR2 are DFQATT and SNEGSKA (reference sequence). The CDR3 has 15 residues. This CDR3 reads CSARDGGLGYNEQFF. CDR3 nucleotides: TGCAGTGCTAGAGATGGAGGTTTGGGATACAATGAGCAGTTCTTC.

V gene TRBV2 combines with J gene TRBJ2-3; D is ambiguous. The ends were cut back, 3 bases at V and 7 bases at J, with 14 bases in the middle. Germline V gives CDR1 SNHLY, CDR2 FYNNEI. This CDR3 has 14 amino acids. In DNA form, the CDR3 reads TGTGCCAGCAGTGATCACCGACTGGATAATACGCAGTATTTT. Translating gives CASSDHRLDNTQYF.

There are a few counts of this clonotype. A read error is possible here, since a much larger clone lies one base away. The CDR3 loop reads CASGSPAGEGEKLFF. CDR3 coding DNA: TGTGCCAGCGGTTCGCCCGCGGGGGAGGGTGAAAAACTGTTTTTT. V gene TRBV28 combines with J gene TRBJ1-4, with a tentative D call TRBD1 (5 bases). Trimming shortened V by 8 bases and J by 7 bases, and 20 bases separated the two germline ends. Germline V gene data show CDR1 as MDHEN and CDR2 as SYDVKM. The CDR3 spans 15 residues.

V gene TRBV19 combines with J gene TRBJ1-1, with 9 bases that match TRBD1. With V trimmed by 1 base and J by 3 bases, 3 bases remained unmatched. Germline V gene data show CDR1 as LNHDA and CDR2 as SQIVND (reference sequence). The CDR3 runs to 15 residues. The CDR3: CASSIVDRGYTEAFF. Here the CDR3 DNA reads TGTGCCAGTAGTATAGTAGACAGGGGGTACACTGAAGCTTTCTTT. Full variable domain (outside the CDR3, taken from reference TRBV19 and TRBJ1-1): DGGITQSPKYLFRKEGQNVTLSCEQNLNHDAMYWYRQDPGQGLRLIYYSQIVNDFQKGDIAEGYSVSREKKESFPLTVTSAQKNPTAFYLCASSIVDRGYTEAFFGQGTRLTVV.

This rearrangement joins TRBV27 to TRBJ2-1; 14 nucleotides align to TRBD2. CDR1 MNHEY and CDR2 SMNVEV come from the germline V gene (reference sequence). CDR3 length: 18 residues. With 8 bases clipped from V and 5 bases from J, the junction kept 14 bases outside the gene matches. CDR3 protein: CASVPSLGLAGENNEQFF. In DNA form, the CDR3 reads TGTGCCAGCGTCCCGAGCCTGGGACTAGCGGGAGAAAACAATGAGCAGTTCTTC.